A single sample is the source of the 5 T cell receptor beta chains below, sequenced in a study of control samples from healthy donors and cancer patients. The repertoire was sequenced with immunoSEQ multiplex PCR; TCRdb's copy has only in-frame clones and lacks some. The sample has 100,000 to 150,000 clones, around 93% seen once. Sequencing was performed on blood. These TCRs come from a woman aged 45-60 years in good health.

This clone was counted a few times. This chain uses TRBV6-4 with TRBJ2-1, with 8 bases matching TRBD1. The germline CDR1 and CDR2 sequences are MRHNA and SNTAGT. The V gene end was trimmed by 0 bases and the J gene end by 9 bases; junction bases not matched to a gene: 7. The CDR3 loop spans 15 amino acids. In nucleotides, the CDR3 is TGTGCCAGCAGTGACTCGAGCCAGGGGGCTAGTGAGCAGTTCTTC. Translating gives CASSDSSQGASEQFF.

V usage is TRBV2 and J usage is TRBJ2-2; D not resolved. The CDR3 length is 15 residues. Germline V lookup: CDR1 SNHLY, CDR2 FYNNEI. The V end was cut by 1 base, the J end by 4 bases, with 10 bases between. This CDR3 is CASSEVGSTTGELFF. CDR3 sequence (DNA): TGTGCCAGCAGTGAAGTGGGGTCCACCACCGGGGAGCTGTTTTTT.

As concerns this clone: One end of the junction does not line up with germline, which may come from a read error. Other DNA sequences in the sample encode the same CDR3. The J gene is TRBJ1-1, the V gene TRBV29-1; D perhaps matches TRBD1 (5 bases). The CDR3 covers 13 residues. Germline V gives CDR1 SQVTM, CDR2 ANQGSEA. The CDR3 reads CSVEVQGGTEAFF. Here the CDR3 DNA reads TGCAGCGTTGAAGTCCAGGGTGGTACTGAAGCCTTCTTT.

The V gene is TRBV19, the J gene TRBJ2-7, with D hard to call. The V end lost 5 bases, the J end lost 2 bases, and 10 bases lay between the germline ends. The CDR3 covers 13 residues. Germline lookup yields CDR1 LNHDA and CDR2 SQIVND (reference sequence). The CDR3 here is CASSGGLPYEQYF. CDR3 coding DNA: TGTGCCAGTAGTGGCGGTCTGCCCTACGAGCAGTACTTC.

The chain combines TRBV19 with TRBJ1-2, with TRBD1 matching 11 bases. Trimming cost V 5 bases and J 6 bases; bases outside gene matches: 11. Germline lookup yields CDR1 LNHDA and CDR2 SQIVND (reference sequence). CDR3 length: 16 residues. The chain's CDR3 is CASSSRDRGEANGYTF. The CDR3 nucleotides read TGTGCCAGTAGTTCAAGGGACAGGGGGGAAGCTAATGGCTACACCTTC.